This T cell receptor beta chain was sequenced during a study of cytomegalovirus exposure and HLA in healthy donors. Study-wide points: In a later analysis, a missense DCLRE1C variant was linked to TCR beta V- and J-gene trimming. Most TCR sequences were rare, but some public TCRs occurred in many donors.

As for this clone: Its antigen is not known.

V was clipped by 7 bases and J by 4 bases; unmatched bases: 9. The CDR3 contains 14 residues. Germline-derived CDR1 and CDR2 are MNHNY and SVGAGI (reference sequence). The PCR had 60 Vbeta and 13 Jbeta primers. Repertoires were generated with immunoSEQ multiplex PCR, while TCRdb's copy carries only in-frame clones and drops some. The table for this sample gives some 53,000 clones. The V and J genes are TRBV6-6 and TRBJ2-7; 8 positions match TRBD2. Sequenced sample: PBMCs. This clonotype originated in a woman aged 55-75 years in good health and CMV-seropositive. The CDR3 is CASKTRTSLYEQYF. For the CDR3, the DNA is TGTGCCAGCAAGACTAGGACTAGCCTTTACGAGCAGTACTTC.